The 13 T cell receptor beta chains below come from one sample, sequenced in a study of T-cell reconstitution after alpha-beta-depleted transplantation in children. Using unique molecular identifiers, the investigators prepared the TCRbeta library. A single record per CDR3 protein comes from TCRdb applying MiXCR to the PCR reads. The sample lists around 87,000 distinct CDR3 sequences, 7% to 10% occurring once. The source material was PBMCs from the stem cell graft donor, sampled from the stem cell graft. Receptor source: a human donor who donated a stem cell graft to a child with congenital amegakaryocytic thrombocytopenia.

This clonotype was seen many times. The rearrangement uses TRBV27 and TRBJ2-3, with 11 bases that match TRBD2. CDR1 MNHEY and CDR2 SMNVEV come from the germline V gene (reference sequence). The ends lost 0 bases at V and 4 bases at J; junction bases unmatched: 9. There are 18 residues in the CDR3. CDR3 in DNA: TGTGCCAGCAGTTTATCGCCCGCGGGACTAGCGGCCTCAGATACGCAGTATTTT. It is translated as CASSLSPAGLAASDTQYF.

This clonotype was counted at least ten times. V usage is TRBV5-6 and J usage is TRBJ2-1; D is perhaps TRBD2 (6 bases). The CDR3 has 15 amino acids. CDR1 and CDR2 from the germline V gene are SGHDT and YYEEEE. V lost 0 bases to trimming and J lost 2 bases, with 9 bases between them. Here the CDR3 DNA reads TGTGCCAGCAGCTTGGAACTAGCTACCTACAATGAGCAGTTCTTC. Its protein is CASSLELATYNEQFF.

This clonotype was picked up many times. The chain links TRBV5-1 to TRBJ2-7; 10 bases match TRBD1. V shed 0 bases and J 5 bases; nucleotides not matched to a gene: 2. In germline, CDR1 is SGHRS, CDR2 YFSETQ. The CDR3 is made up of 14 amino acids. The CDR3 loop reads CASSLGDRGDEQYF. In nucleotides, the CDR3 is TGCGCCAGCAGCTTGGGGGACAGGGGTGACGAGCAGTACTTC.

This clonotype was seen many times. The chain uses TRBV16 and TRBJ2-3; the D gene is possibly TRBD2 (5 bases). The V end was cut by 2 bases, the J end by 2 bases, with 11 bases between. The germline V gene encodes CDR1 KGHSY and CDR2 FQNENV. CDR3 length: 15 residues. The CDR3: CASSQPEEDTDTQYF. The CDR3 DNA reads TGTGCCAGCAGCCAACCGGAGGAGGACACAGATACGCAGTATTTT.

The sample holds many counts of this clonotype. This chain links TRBV5-1 with TRBJ1-6, with 7 bases fitting TRBD1. Unmatched junction bases numbered 8, after V lost 4 bases and J lost 7 bases. Germline assignment: CDR1 SGHRS and CDR2 YFSETQ. The CDR3 runs 15 residues. The CDR3 coding sequence is TGCGCCAGCAGCGCCGAGGGACAGAGAAATTCACCCCTCCACTTT. Translated, it gives CASSAEGQRNSPLHF. Combining the CDR3 with reference TRBV5-1 and TRBJ1-6 gives the whole variable domain KAGVTQTPRYLIKTRGQQVTLSCSPISGHRSVSWYQQTPGQGLQFLFEYFSETQRNKGNFPGRFSGRQFSNSRSEMNVSTLELGDSALYLCASSAEGQRNSPLHFGNGTRLTVT.

At least ten counts were recorded for this clonotype. The chain is built from TRBV6-5 and TRBJ2-2; D uncertain. V lost 8 bases to trimming and J lost 6 bases, with 10 bases between them. This CDR3 is 12 amino acids long. Looked up from germline, CDR1 is MNHEY and CDR2 is SVGAGI. The CDR3 protein is CASGRPPGELFF. CDR3 coding DNA: TGTGCCAGCGGTCGACCACCCGGGGAGCTGTTTTTT.

This clonotype came up many times. The chain is built from TRBV7-2 and TRBJ2-5; 12 positions agree with TRBD2. Germline assignment: CDR1 SGHTA and CDR2 FQGNSA. Germline trimming cut 4 bases from V and 1 base from J; bases unmatched to any gene: 7. The CDR3 spans 17 residues. The CDR3 reads CASSYSGLAGLQETQYF. The DNA of the CDR3 is TGTGCCAGCAGCTACTCAGGACTAGCGGGACTCCAAGAGACCCAGTACTTC.

This clonotype has ten or more counts. Written as DNA, the CDR3 is TGCAGCGTAGAACTGACTAGCGGGAGGGCCCGGTCACCAAATGAGCAGTTCTTC. Protein sequence: CSVELTSGRARSPNEQFF. The chain recombines TRBV29-1 with TRBJ2-1; TRBD2 matches 14 bases. V was pared by 6 bases and J by 7 bases, with 17 bases of the junction left unmatched. This CDR3 is 18 amino acids long. The V gene's germline CDR1 is SQVTM and CDR2 ANQGSEA.

This clonotype appeared many times. The chain couples TRBV20-1 to TRBJ2-6; tentatively, D is TRBD2 (5 bases). V gave up 3 bases and J gave up 1 base, with 13 bases separating them. The CDR3 contains 16 residues. Germline V gene sequence: CDR1 DFQATT, CDR2 SNEGSKA (reference sequence). The DNA for the CDR3 is TGCAGTGCTAGGTCGAGGGTTCTTTCTGGGGCCAACGTCCTGACTTTC. This gives the protein CSARSRVLSGANVLTF.

This clonotype was seen ten or more times. The chain is built from TRBV18 and TRBJ2-7; no clear D gene. This CDR3 comprises 12 residues. V lost 3 bases, J lost 2 bases, and 5 bases lay in between. Germline lookup yields CDR1 KGHSH and CDR2 LQKENI. The CDR3 protein is CASSPLPYEQYF. CDR3 nucleotides: TGTGCCAGCTCACCCCTCCCCTACGAGCAGTACTTC. Based on the CDR3 plus reference TRBV18 and TRBJ2-7, the full variable domain is NAGVMQNPRHLVRRRGQEARLRCSPMKGHSHVYWYRQLPEEGLKFMVYLQKENIIDESGMPKERFSAEFPKEGPSILRIQQVVRGDSAAYFCASSPLPYEQYFGPGTRLTVT.

This clonotype was seen repeatedly, ten times or more. The rearrangement links TRBV7-8 to TRBJ2-1; D is ambiguous. The CDR3 runs to 15 residues. The V end was cut by 5 bases, the J end by 4 bases, with 15 bases between. Germline lookup yields CDR1 SGHVS and CDR2 FQNEAQ. CDR3 bases: TGTGCCAGCAGCCCCCAAAGCGCCTCGTACAATGAGCAGTTCTTC. Encoded protein: CASSPQSASYNEQFF.

This clonotype was seen a few times. CDR3 sequence reads: CSVWSGSYGYTF. CDR3 DNA sequence: TGCAGCGTTTGGTCCGGAAGCTATGGCTACACCTTC. The V call is TRBV29-1, the J call TRBJ1-2; no firm D call. The CDR3 extends over 12 amino acids. The germline gives CDR1 SQVTM, CDR2 ANQGSEA. Trimming shortened V by 5 bases and J by 4 bases, and 11 bases separated the two germline ends.

The chain has TRBV20-1 and TRBJ1-5; D uncertain. Looked up from germline, CDR1 is DFQATT and CDR2 is SNEGSKA (reference sequence). This CDR3 is built from 16 residues. Trimming took 7 bases from V and 2 from J, leaving 21 bases between them. The CDR3 here is CSVRGPALGGNQPQHF. The CDR3 nucleotides are TGCAGTGTTCGGGGTCCCGCCCTGGGAGGCAATCAGCCCCAGCATTTT.